This T cell receptor beta chain was sequenced during a study of a mutant IDH1 vaccine in newly diagnosed glioma. Study summary: Onset of vaccination occurred 4-6 weeks following radiotherapy alone, or with temozolomide cycles. Every participant had undergone radiotherapy, temozolomide, or both before, and most underwent both. Study-level results: Most patients, about 93%, showed vaccine-induced immune responses. With respect to changes in top peripheral T cell clonotypes, pseudoprogression seemed unrelated.

Here immunoSEQ multiplex PCR was the method, and the copy in TCRdb shows in-frame clones only, minus some. The table records approximately 62,000 clones, 80% to 90% of them present only once. About this clone itself: Antigen specificity is unknown.

Time point described: week 23, last vaccination. One vaccine dose held 300 ug of mutant IDH1 20-mer peptide and came with topical imiquimod. Germline V gives CDR1 SGDLS, CDR2 YYNGEE. Trimming cost V 6 bases and J 4 bases; bases outside gene matches: 11. The CDR3 runs to 15 residues. The origin of this receptor is a man aged 25-45 years with glioma. The source material was PBMCs, sampled from a glioma patient whose treatment included an IDH1 peptide vaccine. The V gene is TRBV9, the J gene TRBJ2-3; 7 nucleotides line up with TRBD1. Here the CDR3 reads CASTLGGSPADTQYF. CDR3 bases: TGTGCCAGCACCCTAGGGGGCAGCCCGGCAGATACGCAGTATTTT.